The sequence of this T cell receptor beta chain was determined in a study of beta chain features in type 1 diabetes. Expressed TCRB transcripts were sequenced after all isolated RNA was converted to cDNA. Clones were read by immunoSEQ multiplex PCR, and TCRdb kept only the in-frame ones, dropping some. The profile shows some 140,000 clones, around 9% of them singletons. Worth noting for this clone: Its target is unknown.

Looked up from germline, CDR1 is SQVTM and CDR2 is ANQGSEA. CDR3 length: 13 residues. V was shortened by 3 bases and J by 1 base, with 9 bases between the two germline ends. Findings and limits, study-wide: Here, the possible influence of HLA type (on TCRB rearrangement) remained unresolved. Type 1 diabetes patients showed a moderate but significant shortening of TCRB CDR3s in all four CD4+ subsets.

This receptor was taken from a man younger than 45 with type 1 diabetes. The sequencing sample was made of central memory CD4+ T cells from blood. The V gene is TRBV29-1, the J gene TRBJ1-1; TRBD1 is a possible D gene (6 bases). CDR3 DNA: TGCAGCGTTGACAGGGGATCGAACACTGAAGCTTTCTTT. Its translation is CSVDRGSNTEAFF.